These 32 T cell receptor beta chains came from one sample sequenced in a study of T cells after somatic rescue of genetic block. Method: immunoSEQ multiplex PCR; TCRdb's copy keeps in-frame clones and lacks some. In the table there are 65,000 to 70,000 clones, around 92% of which are singletons. Source material: peripheral blood mononuclear cells (PBMCs). The receptors originated from a man aged 35-49 years.

V and J are TRBV18 and TRBJ2-7, with 8 nucleotides matching TRBD1. The CDR3 runs to 14 residues. Germline CDR1 reads KGHSH; CDR2 reads LQKENI. With 3 bases clipped from V and 3 bases from J, the junction kept 4 bases outside the gene matches. CDR3 nucleotides: TGTGCCAGCTCACCGACGGGACAGGACTACGAGCAGTACTTC. This translates into CASSPTGQDYEQYF.

The table lists this clone with a count of one. V gene TRBV9 combines with J gene TRBJ2-5, with TRBD2 matching over 7 bases. Germline CDR1 SGDLS, CDR2 YYNGEE. The CDR3 totals 14 residues. J lost 7 bases, V lost 0 bases, and 6 bases had no gene match. CDR3 loop: CASSVDTSAVTQYF. The CDR3 region has the DNA TGTGCCAGCAGCGTAGATACTAGCGCCGTGACCCAGTACTTC.

This chain uses TRBV2 with TRBJ2-1; 7 bases are shared with TRBD2. The CDR3 runs 13 residues. Germline V gene sequence: CDR1 SNHLY, CDR2 FYNNEI. J lost 5 bases, V lost 10 bases, and 8 bases had no gene match. CDR3 DNA: TGTGCCATTCCCGGGACTATCAACAATGAGCAGTTCTTC. Protein sequence: CAIPGTINNEQFF.

The rearrangement joins TRBV7-9 to TRBJ1-4, with unresolved D. From germline, CDR1 is SEHNR and CDR2 FQNEAQ (reference sequence). This CDR3 is 16 amino acids long. V lost 5 bases and J lost 0, with 13 bases in between. DNA for the CDR3: TGTGCCAGCAGCCCCTTCGACGGCCCAACTAATGAAAAACTGTTTTTT. Translation: CASSPFDGPTNEKLFF. Filled out from reference TRBV7-9 and TRBJ1-4, the complete variable domain reads DTGVSQNPRHKITKRGQNVTFRCDPISEHNRLYWYRQTLGQGPEFLTYFQNEAQLEKSRLLSDRFSAERPKGSFSTLEIQRTEQGDSAMYLCASSPFDGPTNEKLFFGSGTQLSVL.

The chain links TRBV27 to TRBJ2-7; 7 nucleotides line up with TRBD1. The J segment lost 0 bases and the V segment lost 5 bases, leaving 7 bases of the junction unmatched. Germline values: CDR1 MNHEY, CDR2 SMNVEV (reference sequence). The CDR3 has 15 residues. CDR3 residues: CASSPGQPRSYEQYF. Written as DNA, the CDR3 is TGTGCCAGCAGTCCGGGACAGCCCCGCTCCTACGAGCAGTACTTC.

This clone has a single count. The gene calls are TRBV2 and TRBJ2-1; D gene unclear. V was trimmed by 6 bases and J by 8 bases, leaving 17 bases between them. In germline, CDR1 is SNHLY, CDR2 FYNNEI. The CDR3 contains 14 residues. In DNA form, the CDR3 reads TGTGCCAGCAGCGCCCTCCGAAGTGGGGATGAGCAGTTCTTC. This sequence encodes CASSALRSGDEQFF.

The gene calls are TRBV11-2 and TRBJ2-5, with D unresolved. This CDR3 comprises 15 residues. V lost 1 base and J lost 1, with 10 bases in between. CDR1 and CDR2 (germline): SGHAT, FQNNGV. The CDR3 spells CASSLGGVAQETQYF. In DNA form, the CDR3 reads TGTGCCAGCAGCTTAGGAGGAGTGGCCCAAGAGACCCAGTACTTC.

This chain connects TRBV6-4 to TRBJ2-6; tentatively, D is TRBD2 (5 bases). Germline lookup yields CDR1 MRHNA and CDR2 SNTAGT. Trimming left V 3 bases short and J 0 bases short, with 6 bases between. The CDR3 extends over 15 amino acids. CDR3 region: CASSEGSSGANVLTF. CDR3 in DNA: TGTGCCAGCAGTGAAGGGAGCTCTGGGGCCAACGTCCTGACTTTC.

This chain links TRBV4-1 with TRBJ2-3; D unresolved. CDR1 and CDR2 (germline): MGHRA, YSYEKL. V was cut by 3 bases and J by 6 bases, with 10 bases left in between. CDR3 length equals 13 residues. CDR3 in DNA: TGCGCCAGCAGCCAGGGTCCCACGGATACGCAGTATTTT. Protein: CASSQGPTDTQYF.

V and J are TRBV7-2 and TRBJ1-2; D possibly corresponds to TRBD1 (5 bases). There are 15 residues in the CDR3. In germline, CDR1 is SGHTA, CDR2 FQGNSA. V lost 5 bases, J lost 5 bases, and 18 bases lay in between. CDR3 in amino acids: CASSQYSGSGYGYTF. DNA of the CDR3: TGTGCCAGCAGCCAGTACTCAGGGTCTGGTTATGGCTACACCTTC.

The chain combines TRBV7-9 with TRBJ2-7, with D hard to call. The V end lost 6 bases, the J end lost 6 bases, and 9 bases lay between the germline ends. Looked up from germline, CDR1 is SEHNR and CDR2 is FQNEAQ (reference sequence). This CDR3 comprises 11 residues. CDR3 nucleotide sequence: TGTGCCAGCAGGTCCGCCCGCGAGCAGTACTTC. Residues: CASRSAREQYF.

The chain is built from TRBV4-1 and TRBJ2-7; D not certain. Germline loops: CDR1 MGHRA, CDR2 YSYEKL. This CDR3 is built from 13 residues. V was trimmed by 4 bases and J by 4 bases, leaving 11 bases between them. In DNA form, the CDR3 reads TGCGCCAGCAGCCCACAAAGGGCATACGAGCAGTACTTC. Protein sequence: CASSPQRAYEQYF.

CDR3 region: CASTTRGGAYNEQFF. DNA for the CDR3: TGCGCCAGCACCACGCGGGGGGGCGCCTACAATGAGCAGTTCTTC. The genes are TRBV5-1 and TRBJ2-1; 9 nucleotides align to TRBD2. Germline V CDR1 and CDR2: SGHRS, YFSETQ. The trim removed 6 bases at V and 2 bases at J, leaving 6 bases unmatched. The CDR3 totals 15 residues.

The chain carries TRBV2 and TRBJ2-5; 7 bases are shared with TRBD2. Germline values: CDR1 SNHLY, CDR2 FYNNEI. Trimming at V came to 0 bases and at J to 5 bases, leaving 0 bases not matched to a gene. This CDR3 comprises 13 residues. The CDR3 loop reads CASSEAGGETQYF. For the CDR3, the DNA is TGTGCCAGCAGTGAAGCGGGGGGGGAGACCCAGTACTTC.

The chain couples TRBV10-3 to TRBJ2-6; D not resolved. Trimming removed 2 bases from V and 3 bases from J, with 11 bases in between. CDR1 and CDR2 from the germline V gene are ENHRY and SYGVKD. The CDR3 sequence is 16 residues long. CDR3 residues: CAISEEAVRGANVLTF. The CDR3 coding sequence is TGTGCCATCAGTGAGGAGGCGGTGCGTGGGGCCAACGTCCTGACTTTC.

The chain recombines TRBV6-6 with TRBJ1-1; perhaps TRBD1 as D (6 bases). The CDR3 is 14 amino acids. Germline lookup yields CDR1 MNHNY and CDR2 SVGAGI (reference sequence). Trimming stripped 4 bases from V and 0 bases from J, with 9 bases between. CDR3 sequence (DNA): TGTGCCAGCAGTTCACAGGGCTTGAACACTGAAGCTTTCTTT. This codes for CASSSQGLNTEAFF.

A single count supports this clone. The gene calls are TRBV6-1 and TRBJ1-6, with D possibly being TRBD1 (5 bases). Deletions cut 5 bases from V and 7 bases from J, with 12 bases between. The CDR3 contains 14 residues. Looked up from germline, CDR1 is MNHNS and CDR2 is SASEGT. This CDR3 reads CASSSGLSNSPLHF. The CDR3, as DNA: TGTGCCAGCAGTTCGGGACTTTCAAATTCACCCCTCCACTTT.

The DNA for the CDR3 is TGCGCCAGCAGCCAAGAGGCGGGGAGGGGCGGGAATGAGCAGTTCTTC. Its protein is CASSQEAGRGGNEQFF. The chain joins TRBV4-1 to TRBJ2-1, with 7 bases identical to TRBD2. The CDR3 length is 16 residues. With V trimmed by 0 bases and J by 7 bases, 9 bases remained unmatched. CDR1 is MGHRA and CDR2 is YSYEKL in the germline V gene.

V usage is TRBV27 and J usage is TRBJ2-7, with D perhaps matching TRBD1 or TRBD2 (5 bases each). This CDR3 comprises 15 residues. Deletions cut 0 bases from V and 0 bases from J, with 9 bases between. CDR1 and CDR2 (germline): MNHEY, SMNVEV (reference sequence). The chain's CDR3 is CASSLSAGASYEQYF. CDR3 nucleotide sequence: TGTGCCAGCAGTTTATCTGCCGGGGCCTCCTACGAGCAGTACTTC.

V usage is TRBV2 and J usage is TRBJ2-5; D gene ambiguous. The last part of the DNA fits TRBJ2-7 better; the J call may be wrong. CDR1 and CDR2 (germline): SNHLY, FYNNEI. CDR3 length equals 11 residues. CDR3 sequence: CASSVHNEQYF. The CDR3 DNA reads as TGTGCCAGCAGTGTCCACAACGAGCAGTACTTC.

The chain uses TRBV6-5 and TRBJ2-7; 7 nucleotides match TRBD1. V shed 5 bases and J 4 bases; nucleotides not matched to a gene: 8. Germline V gene sequence: CDR1 MNHEY, CDR2 SVGAGI. The CDR3 has 14 residues. CDR3 residues: CASSRQGVGYEQYF. CDR3 nucleotide sequence: TGTGCCAGCAGTCGACAGGGTGTAGGGTACGAGCAGTACTTC.

V and J are TRBV28 and TRBJ2-5, with TRBD1 as a possible D gene (6 bases). Germline V gene data show CDR1 as MDHEN and CDR2 as SYDVKM. This CDR3 is built from 15 residues. The V gene lost 2 bases and the J gene lost 2 bases, with 12 bases spanning the gap. CDR3 loop: CASSLVGGIQETQYF. The CDR3 nucleotides are TGTGCCAGCAGTTTAGTAGGGGGTATTCAAGAGACCCAGTACTTC.

This clone has just one count. V gene TRBV9 combines with J gene TRBJ1-4, with 8 bases lining up with TRBD1. CDR1 SGDLS and CDR2 YYNGEE come from the germline V gene. Trimming cost V 3 bases and J 8 bases; bases outside gene matches: 12. The CDR3 is made up of 16 amino acids. The CDR3 nucleotides are TGTGCCAGCAGCGAGGGCCCGTCAGGGGGCGGGGAAAAACTGTTTTTT. This sequence encodes CASSEGPSGGGEKLFF.

The chain links TRBV28 to TRBJ2-1, with a tentative D call TRBD2 (5 bases). The CDR3 extends over 14 amino acids. Germline assignment: CDR1 MDHEN and CDR2 SYDVKM. Trimming took 8 bases from V and 3 from J, leaving 14 bases between them. The CDR3 coding sequence is TGTGCCAGCTACAGCGGTTGGGGCTACAATGAGCAGTTCTTC. Its translation is CASYSGWGYNEQFF.

The rearrangement joins TRBV7-3 to TRBJ1-6; no clear D. The germline V gene encodes CDR1 SGHTA and CDR2 FQGTGA. The CDR3 spans 16 residues. Trimming left V 1 base short and J 0 bases short, with 7 bases between. CDR3 residues: CASSLSPSSYNSPLHF. The DNA for the CDR3 is TGTGCCAGCAGCTTAAGTCCGAGCTCCTATAATTCACCCCTCCACTTT.

The genes are TRBV5-1 and TRBJ2-5; TRBD1 is a possible D gene (5 bases). V was clipped by 0 bases and J by 5 bases, with 11 bases between them. The CDR3 consists of 14 residues. CDR1 is SGHRS and CDR2 is YFSETQ in the germline V gene. For the CDR3, the DNA is TGCGCCAGCAGCTTGGTATCAGGGCGGGAGACCCAGTACTTC. Encoded protein: CASSLVSGRETQYF. The entire variable domain, with the rest obtained from reference TRBV5-1 and TRBJ2-5, is as follows: KAGVTQTPRYLIKTRGQQVTLSCSPISGHRSVSWYQQTPGQGLQFLFEYFSETQRNKGNFPGRFSGRQFSNSRSEMNVSTLELGDSALYLCASSLVSGRETQYFGPGTRLLVL.

This clone was observed a single time. The chain joins TRBV5-1 to TRBJ2-1; TRBD2 matches at 7 bases. V shed 0 bases and J 3 bases; nucleotides not matched to a gene: 6. This CDR3 has 16 residues. CDR1 is SGHRS and CDR2 is YFSETQ in the germline V gene. The chain's CDR3 is CASSLGSAGLYNEQFF. The CDR3 nucleotides read TGCGCCAGCAGCTTGGGGTCAGCGGGACTCTACAATGAGCAGTTCTTC.

This clone has only a few counts. This rearrangement joins TRBV11-3 to TRBJ2-1; 8 nucleotides line up with TRBD2. Trimming at V came to 2 bases and at J to 7 bases, leaving 4 bases not matched to a gene. The CDR3 extends over 14 amino acids. CDR1 and CDR2 (germline): SGHNT, YENEEA. The CDR3 loop reads CASSLSGSPNEQFF. The CDR3 bases are TGTGCCAGCAGCTTAAGCGGGAGTCCAAATGAGCAGTTCTTC.

This chain connects TRBV6-5 to TRBJ2-7; tentatively, D is TRBD1 (5 bases). This CDR3 region has 14 residues. CDR1 is MNHEY, CDR2 SVGAGI, per germline. Trimming removed 6 bases from V and 3 bases from J, with 15 bases in between. The CDR3 DNA reads TGTGCCAGCAGGACCAGGGAAGGAAGCTACGAGCAGTACTTC. Translated: CASRTREGSYEQYF.

This clone was observed once. The rearrangement uses TRBV7-2 and TRBJ2-1; TRBD1 aligns across 7 bases. J gave up 4 bases and V 3 bases, and 6 bases lay outside the gene matches. The CDR3 length is 15 residues. Per the germline V gene, CDR1 is SGHTA and CDR2 is FQGNSA. CDR3 region: CASSFPGQIYNEQFF. CDR3 bases: TGTGCCAGCAGCTTCCCGGGACAGATATACAATGAGCAGTTCTTC.

This chain connects TRBV20-1 to TRBJ1-1, with 7 bases identical to TRBD1. This CDR3 has 11 amino acids. V gave up 6 bases and J gave up 9 bases; unmatched junction bases: 7. Germline-derived CDR1 and CDR2 are DFQATT and SNEGSKA (reference sequence). As DNA, the CDR3 is TGCAGTGCCCTAGGACAGGTGAAAGCTTTCTTT. Protein product: CSALGQVKAFF.

This chain joins TRBV6-5 and TRBJ2-3; TRBD1 aligns across 7 bases. Germline CDR1 MNHEY, CDR2 SVGAGI. After removal of 5 bases from V and 2 bases from J, the junction contained 7 bases not matched to a gene. There are 15 residues in the CDR3. The DNA of the CDR3 is TGTGCCAGCAGTCAAAGGGACAGACACACAGATACGCAGTATTTT. Its protein product is CASSQRDRHTDTQYF.